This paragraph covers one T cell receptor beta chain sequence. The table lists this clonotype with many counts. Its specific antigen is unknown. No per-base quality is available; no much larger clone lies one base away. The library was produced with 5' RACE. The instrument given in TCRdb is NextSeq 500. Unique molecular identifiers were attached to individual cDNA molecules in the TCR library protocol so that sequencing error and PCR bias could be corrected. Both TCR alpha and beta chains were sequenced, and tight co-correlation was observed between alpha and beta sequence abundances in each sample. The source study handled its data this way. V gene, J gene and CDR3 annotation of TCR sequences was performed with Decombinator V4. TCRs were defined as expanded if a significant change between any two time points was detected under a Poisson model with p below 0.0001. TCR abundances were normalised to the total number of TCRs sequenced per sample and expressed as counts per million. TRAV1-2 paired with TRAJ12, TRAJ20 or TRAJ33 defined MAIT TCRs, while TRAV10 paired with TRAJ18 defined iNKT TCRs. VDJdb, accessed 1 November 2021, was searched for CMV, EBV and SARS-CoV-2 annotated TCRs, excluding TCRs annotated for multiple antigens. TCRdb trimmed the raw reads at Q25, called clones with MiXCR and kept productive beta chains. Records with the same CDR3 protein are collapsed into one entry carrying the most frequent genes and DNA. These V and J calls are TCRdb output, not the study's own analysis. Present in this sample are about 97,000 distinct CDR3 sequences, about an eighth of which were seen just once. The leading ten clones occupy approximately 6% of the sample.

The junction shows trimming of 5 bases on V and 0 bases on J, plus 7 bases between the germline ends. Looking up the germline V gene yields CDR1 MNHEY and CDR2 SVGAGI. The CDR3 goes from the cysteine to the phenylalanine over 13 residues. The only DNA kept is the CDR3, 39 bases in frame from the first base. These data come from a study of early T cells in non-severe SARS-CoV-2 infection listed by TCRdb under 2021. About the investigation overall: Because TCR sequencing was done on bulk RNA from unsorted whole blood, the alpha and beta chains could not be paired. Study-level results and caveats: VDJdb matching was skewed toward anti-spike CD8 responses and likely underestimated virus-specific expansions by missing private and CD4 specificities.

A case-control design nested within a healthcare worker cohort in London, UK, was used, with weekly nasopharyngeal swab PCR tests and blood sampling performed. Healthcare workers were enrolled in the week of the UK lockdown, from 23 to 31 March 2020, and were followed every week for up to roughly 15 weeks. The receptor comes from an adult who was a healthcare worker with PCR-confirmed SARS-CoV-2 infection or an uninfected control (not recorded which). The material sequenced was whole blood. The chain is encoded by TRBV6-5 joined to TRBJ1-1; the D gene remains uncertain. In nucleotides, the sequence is TGTGCCAGCAGTCTACTGATGAACACTGAAGCTTTCTTT. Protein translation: CASSLLMNTEAFF.